Following are 9 T cell receptor beta chains from one sample sequenced in a study of T cells in Graves' hyperthyroidism and ophthalmopathy. Amplification yielded TCR beta CDR3 regions, with RNA transcripts as the source. HTBI primers were used for first-round RT-PCR of the TCR CDR3. Using its own MiXCR run on the multiplex PCR reads, TCRdb lists one record per CDR3 protein. The sample shows around 760,000 distinct CDR3 sequences, 30% to 40% of them seen only once. The source material was blood. The source of these receptors is a woman aged 40 to 55 with Graves' hyperthyroidism.

This clonotype has just a few counts. The chain employs TRBV18 and TRBJ2-7, with a tentative D call TRBD2 (6 bases). The CDR3 is made up of 15 amino acids. Trimming stripped 0 bases from V and 2 bases from J, with 11 bases between. Germline V lookup: CDR1 KGHSH, CDR2 LQKENI. Here the CDR3 reads CASSPPGRITYEQYF. The CDR3 nucleotides are TGTGCCAGCTCACCACCAGGGAGGATAACCTACGAGCAGTACTTC.

V usage is TRBV7-9 and J usage is TRBJ1-3; a possible D gene is TRBD1 (5 bases). V lost 5 bases, J lost 2 bases, and 22 bases lay in between. There are 18 residues in the CDR3. Germline V CDR1 and CDR2: SEHNR, FQNEAQ (reference sequence). DNA for the CDR3: TGTGCCAGCAGCCACCCATTTTCAGGGACTGGACCTGGAAACACCATATATTTT. This sequence encodes CASSHPFSGTGPGNTIYF.

This chain links TRBV7-2 with TRBJ1-2; 7 bases align to TRBD1. Germline V gene sequence: CDR1 SGHTA, CDR2 FQGNSA. This CDR3 comprises 14 residues. V shed 7 bases, J shed 0 bases, and the junction held 5 bases outside the gene matches. The CDR3 DNA sequence: TGTGCCAGCAAAATGACAGGGTCTAACTATGGCTACACCTTC. Amino acids: CASKMTGSNYGYTF.

The genes are TRBV11-3 and TRBJ1-2; no reliable D call. The length of the CDR3 is 15 residues. CDR1 SGHNT and CDR2 YENEEA come from the germline V gene. V shed 1 base and J shed 3 bases, with 12 bases lying between them. CDR3 bases: TGTGCCAGCAGCTTAGGCCCTTTCTCGGACTATGGCTACACCTTC. Protein product: CASSLGPFSDYGYTF.

Concerning this clonotype: Germline and junction disagree at one end, which may indicate a read error. The V and J genes are TRBV5-1 and TRBJ2-2, with D tentatively TRBD2 (5 bases). Looked up from germline, CDR1 is SGHRS and CDR2 is YFSETQ. This CDR3 is 13 amino acids long. CDR3 DNA sequence: TGCGCCAGCAGCTTGGATAACACCGGGGAGCTGGTTTTT. Amino acids: CASSLDNTGELVF.

This clonotype was counted between two and nine times. J is TRBJ1-2 and V is TRBV20-1, with 11 nucleotides matching TRBD1. The V segment lost 5 bases and the J segment 4 bases; nucleotides outside the gene matches: 12. This CDR3 comprises 16 residues. Germline lookup yields CDR1 DFQATT and CDR2 SNEGSKA (reference sequence). CDR3 coding DNA: TGCAGTGCTCAGCATGGACAGGGGGCGCAAAGCTATGGCTACACCTTC. Protein product: CSAQHGQGAQSYGYTF.

This clonotype occurred a few times. One end of the junction varies from germline; a read error may be responsible. This chain joins TRBV10-3 and TRBJ2-7; 11 nucleotides agree with TRBD2. The germline V gene has CDR1 ENHRY and CDR2 SYGVKD. The CDR3 runs 15 residues. DNA of the CDR3: TGTGCCAGCAGTACTTTAGCGGGAGGGCCCGACGAGCAGTACTTC. Translated, it gives CASSTLAGGPDEQYF.

V usage is TRBV7-2 and J usage is TRBJ1-1; 12 bases are shared with TRBD1. Germline CDR1 reads SGHTA; CDR2 reads FQGNSA. The V gene end was trimmed by 4 bases and the J gene end by 5 bases; junction bases not matched to a gene: 8. CDR3 length: 16 residues. Here the CDR3 DNA reads TGTGCCAGCAGCTACCGGGGACAGGGGGCGAAGACTGAAGCTTTCTTT. Translating gives CASSYRGQGAKTEAFF.

The J gene is TRBJ1-2, the V gene TRBV19; maybe TRBD1 (5 bases). Germline lookup yields CDR1 LNHDA and CDR2 SQIVND (reference sequence). The CDR3 is made up of 14 amino acids. V was shortened by 3 bases and J by 7 bases, with 15 bases between the two germline ends. CDR3 loop: CASSIWGLRIGYTF. As DNA, the CDR3 is TGTGCCAGTAGTATTTGGGGCCTAAGGATTGGCTACACCTTC. The whole variable domain, filled in from reference TRBV19 and TRBJ1-2, reads DGGITQSPKYLFRKEGQNVTLSCEQNLNHDAMYWYRQDPGQGLRLIYYSQIVNDFQKGDIAEGYSVSREKKESFPLTVTSAQKNPTAFYLCASSIWGLRIGYTFGSGTRLTVV.